The clone carrying this TCR beta chain was picked up one time. Antigen specificity is unknown. TCRdb analysed the 5' RACE reads with MiXCR anew, one entry per CDR3 protein. The data show about 160,000 distinct CDR3 sequences, 40% to 50% seen once. These data come from a study of CD8 T cells in ankylosing spondylitis. Study results and caveats: One TCR beta motif, made up of seven to nine highly homologous variants, appeared characteristic of ankylosing spondylitis blood.

The V gene lost 4 bases and the J gene lost 9 bases, with 17 bases spanning the gap. Germline CDR1 and CDR2: SGHDT and YYEEEE. The CDR3 has 14 residues. The TCR comes from a male donor with ankylosing spondylitis. Sequenced: synovial fluid, either unsorted or a sorted T cell fraction (not recorded which). V usage is TRBV5-6 and J usage is TRBJ2-1; no clear D gene. The CDR3, as DNA: TGTGCCAGCAGCCCACTTTTTCAGCTGGGTGAGCAGTTCTTC. Amino acids: CASSPLFQLGEQFF.